Given below is one T cell receptor (beta chain) in context. Its cognate antigen is unknown. The data originate from a study of T cell repertoires in cytomegalovirus infection. The overall study: Well-studied HLA-B-restricted epitopes and recently identified HLA-C-restricted epitopes of CMV were both used in the study. Public signatures in TCR beta pointed to CMV infection and matching HLA type.

J lost 10 bases, V lost 5 bases, and 9 bases had no gene match. Per the germline V gene, CDR1 is SGHTA and CDR2 is FQGTGA. The CDR3 sequence is 16 residues long. Study-wide results and caveats: Cumulative frequency of public TCR beta families picked out carriers of CMV plus the relevant HLA. The response measured ex vivo was dominated by TCR beta clonotypes (HLA-C-restricted and CMV-specific).

MiXCR, run by TCRdb on the reads, gives a single entry per CDR3 protein. There are about 310,000 distinct CDR3 sequences in the sample; roughly 25% occur only once, and about 14% lies in the top ten. The V gene is TRBV7-3, the J gene TRBJ2-1, with 15 bases fitting TRBD2. The source material was cultured PBMCs, sampled from culture after CMV antigen stimulation. The source of this sequence is a human donor in good health (CMV status not recorded). Some clones in this sample may be carry-over from other donors' samples. CDR3 coding DNA: TGTGCCAGCAGCCTAGACCCGGGACTAGCGGGAGGAGAGCAGTTCTTC. Translation: CASSLDPGLAGGEQFF.